Presented here are 5 T cell receptor beta chains from one specimen sequenced in a study of beta chain features in type 1 diabetes. Every isolated RNA sample was fully reverse transcribed, so sequencing captured expressed TCRB transcripts. TCRdb's table, derived via immunoSEQ multiplex PCR, lists solely in-frame clones and lacks some. This table has hundreds of thousands of clones, roughly 12% appearing once. Sequenced sample: naive CD4+ T cells from blood. The receptor set was obtained from a young man in good health.

V is TRBV19 and J is TRBJ1-1; D is perhaps TRBD1 (6 bases). From germline, CDR1 is LNHDA and CDR2 SQIVND (reference sequence). The CDR3 is made up of 15 amino acids. Deletions cut 6 bases from V and 0 bases from J, with 14 bases between. The CDR3 region is CASRPEGTLNTEAFF. The CDR3 region has the DNA TGTGCCAGTAGACCCGAAGGGACACTGAACACTGAAGCTTTCTTT.

The rearrangement links TRBV30 to TRBJ2-5; 7 bases are shared with TRBD1. The J segment lost 4 bases and the V segment lost 0 bases, leaving 8 bases of the junction unmatched. The CDR3 length is 15 residues. CDR1 and CDR2 from the germline V gene are GTSNPN and SVGIG (reference sequence). In nucleotides, the CDR3 is TGTGCCTGGAGTGTAGGTACAGGGGTAGGAGAGACCCAGTACTTC. Its protein product is CAWSVGTGVGETQYF. Full variable domain (rest looked up from reference TRBV30 and TRBJ2-5): SQTIHQWPATLVQPVGSPLSLECTVEGTSNPNLYWYRQAAGRGLQLLFYSVGIGQISSEVPQNLSASRPQDRQFILSSKKLLLSDSGFYLCAWSVGTGVGETQYFGPGTRLLVL.

This clone has a single count. The genes are TRBV9 and TRBJ2-5; 11 nucleotides align to TRBD2. The V segment lost 0 bases and the J segment 1 base; nucleotides outside the gene matches: 8. Germline V lookup: CDR1 SGDLS, CDR2 YYNGEE. This CDR3 has 18 amino acids. The CDR3 loop is CASSVAGSGGAGQETQYF. CDR3 in DNA: TGTGCCAGCAGCGTAGCCGGTAGCGGGGGGGCCGGCCAAGAGACCCAGTACTTC.

This clone appeared a few times. J is TRBJ1-2 and V is TRBV9; D remains unclear. V gave up 3 bases and J gave up 4 bases, with 13 bases separating them. The germline gives CDR1 SGDLS, CDR2 YYNGEE. The CDR3 is 14 amino acids. The CDR3 loop reads CASSASGIGYGYTF. The CDR3 DNA sequence: TGTGCCAGCAGCGCGTCGGGGATAGGCTATGGCTACACCTTC.

The chain recombines TRBV28 with TRBJ2-7; no firm D call. The CDR3 runs 16 residues. The germline V and J ends were trimmed by 3 bases and 2 bases, with 17 bases remaining between them. Germline V lookup: CDR1 MDHEN, CDR2 SYDVKM. As DNA, the CDR3 is TGTGCCAGCAGTTTGGCTTCAGAGGCTGGAGCCTACGAGCAGTACTTC. Translated: CASSLASEAGAYEQYF.